This T cell receptor (beta chain) was profiled in a study of blood T cell repertoires in COVID-19. About the study: The United States, Italy and Spain provided the acute and convalescent COVID-19 samples. The cDNA or gDNA used as material had been derived from T cells, B-cell-depleted T cells, or PBMCs.

As processed by the authors: It was from reference gene primer amplification that nucleated cell counts were estimated. Using immunoSEQ multiplex PCR, the repertoire was profiled, and TCRdb retains in-frame clones only, with some absent. V and J calls and clone size are copied from that table; D and trimming were computed from the DNA. The data contain hundreds of thousands of clones, 86% of them singletons. V lost 10 bases and J lost 4, with 16 bases in between. The CDR3 length is 13 residues. The germline V gene encodes CDR1 SNHLY and CDR2 FYNNEI. The sequenced material came from peripheral blood. The sequence was collected from a woman in her sixties or seventies with COVID-19, enrolled during active disease. The chain combines TRBV2 with TRBJ1-2, with D unclear. Here the CDR3 reads CATVGLRRYGYTF. Written as DNA, the CDR3 is TGTGCCACAGTGGGCTTAAGGCGCTATGGCTACACCTTC.